A single sample is the source of the 20 T cell receptor beta chains below, sequenced in a study of cytotoxic CD8 clonotypes in ibrutinib-treated CLL (dated by TCRdb to the early 2020s). According to the study, the label for this sample's time point signals: 12 months on ibrutinib. The library came from the immunoSEQ multiplex PCR assay. TCRdb took over this immuneACCESS table, retaining in-frame rearrangements with V and J assigned. Such tables are incomplete; in checked studies, under half of the missing clones stem from an unresolved V gene, and the remainder is unexplained. The sample profile shows about 130,000 clones; over 60% of them were found once. In total, the top ten clones hold 9.5% to 15% of the sample. The sample consisted of PBMCs, taken after 12 months of ibrutinib treatment. These receptors were obtained from a human donor with chronic lymphocytic leukemia.

The CDR3 DNA reads TGCGCCAGCACCAAAGGTTTGGGACAGATAAATGAAAAACTGTTTTTT. Residues: CASTKGLGQINEKLFF. The chain joins TRBV5-1 to TRBJ1-4; 7 bases match TRBD1. Losses at the gene ends were 6 bases for V and 5 bases for J; bases not matched to a gene: 13. The CDR3 extends over 16 amino acids. CDR1 and CDR2 (germline): SGHRS, YFSETQ. Using reference TRBV5-1 and TRBJ1-4 for the parts outside the CDR3, the full variable domain is KAGVTQTPRYLIKTRGQQVTLSCSPISGHRSVSWYQQTPGQGLQFLFEYFSETQRNKGNFPGRFSGRQFSNSRSEMNVSTLELGDSALYLCASTKGLGQINEKLFFGSGTQLSVL.

The genes are TRBV28 and TRBJ1-2; unclear D gene. Trimming removed 3 bases from V and 7 bases from J, with 9 bases in between. In germline, CDR1 is MDHEN, CDR2 SYDVKM. This CDR3 comprises 12 residues. CDR3 in amino acids: CASSFWASGYTF. CDR3 nucleotide sequence: TGTGCCAGCAGTTTTTGGGCCAGTGGCTACACCTTC.

V usage is TRBV7-2 and J usage is TRBJ2-7; D unresolved. CDR3 length: 13 amino acids. The V end was cut by 1 base, the J end by 4 bases, with 8 bases between. CDR1 is SGHTA, CDR2 FQGNSA, per germline. CDR3 in amino acids: CASSLGFVYEQYF. The CDR3 bases are TGTGCCAGCAGCTTAGGATTCGTGTACGAGCAGTACTTC.

The chain employs TRBV7-8 and TRBJ1-5, with 7 nucleotides matching TRBD1. Germline CDR1 reads SGHVS; CDR2 reads FQNEAQ. V gave up 5 bases and J gave up 7 bases; unmatched junction bases: 17. The CDR3 consists of 17 residues. CDR3 region: CASSPRQGKGLDQPQHF. The DNA of the CDR3 is TGTGCCAGCAGCCCCCGACAGGGTAAGGGTCTGGACCAGCCCCAGCATTTT. The complete variable domain, with remaining parts taken from reference TRBV7-8 and TRBJ1-5, reads GAGVSQSPRYKVAKRGQDVALRCDPISGHVSLFWYQQALGQGPEFLTYFQNEAQLDKSGLPSDRFFAERPEGSVSTLKIQRTQQEDSAVYLCASSPRQGKGLDQPQHFGDGTRLSIL.

V and J are TRBV7-7 and TRBJ2-5, with 14 bases lining up with TRBD2. V lost 5 bases, J lost 1 base, and 18 bases stayed unmatched. The CDR3 runs 21 residues. Germline V gene lookup returns CDR1 SSHAT and CDR2 FNYEAQ (reference sequence). Here the CDR3 reads CASSAEGLAGEEELRQETQYF. The CDR3 DNA sequence: TGTGCCAGCAGCGCGGAGGGACTAGCGGGAGAGGAGGAGCTGCGCCAAGAGACCCAGTACTTC.

This chain joins TRBV19 and TRBJ1-4; D is unresolved. V was shortened by 3 bases and J by 6 bases, with 8 bases between the two germline ends. The germline CDR1 and CDR2 sequences are LNHDA and SQIVND (reference sequence). This CDR3 has 13 residues. CDR3 bases: TGTGCCAGTAGTATGGACTCCGATGAAAAACTGTTTTTT. Residues: CASSMDSDEKLFF.

This chain joins TRBV7-9 and TRBJ2-3; 10 nucleotides align to TRBD2. V was clipped by 3 bases and J by 2 bases; unmatched bases: 11. Looked up from germline, CDR1 is SEHNR and CDR2 is FQNEAQ (reference sequence). The CDR3 consists of 18 residues. The CDR3 region is CASSFRLGLAESTDTQYF. CDR3 sequence (DNA): TGTGCCAGCAGCTTCCGACTCGGACTAGCGGAATCCACAGATACGCAGTATTTT.

CDR3 sequence: CAWSVPTGGGYEQYF. For the CDR3, the DNA is TGTGCCTGGAGTGTACCGACAGGGGGAGGCTACGAGCAGTACTTC. This chain uses TRBV30 with TRBJ2-7; 9 nucleotides agree with TRBD1. J was trimmed by 3 bases and V by 0 bases; bases with no gene match: 6. CDR3 length: 15 amino acids. Germline CDR1 GTSNPN, CDR2 SVGIG (reference sequence).

This clone was observed a few times. The V and J genes are TRBV9 and TRBJ2-7; perhaps TRBD2 as D (5 bases). CDR1 is SGDLS, CDR2 YYNGEE, per germline. The CDR3 covers 14 residues. The V end lost 3 bases, the J end lost 1 base, and 11 bases lay between the germline ends. The CDR3 region has the DNA TGTGCCAGCAGCGCTCTTGGGAGTTCCTACGAGCAGTACTTC. Encoded protein: CASSALGSSYEQYF.

This sequence joins TRBV5-4 and TRBJ2-7, with 9 bases aligning to TRBD1. The CDR3 runs to 16 residues. After removal of 6 bases from V and 3 bases from J, the junction contained 13 bases not matched to a gene. Germline-derived CDR1 and CDR2 are SGHNT and YYREEE (reference sequence). In DNA form, the CDR3 reads TGTGCCAGCACCACGTTGGGACAGGGAAGCGGCTACGAGCAGTACTTC. This translates into CASTTLGQGSGYEQYF.

This clone was detected only a few times. The V call is TRBV2, the J call TRBJ1-2; tentative D call: TRBD1 (6 bases). This CDR3 has 14 amino acids. Trimming removed 3 bases from V and 7 bases from J, with 15 bases in between. Germline CDR1 reads SNHLY; CDR2 reads FYNNEI. As DNA, the CDR3 is TGTGCCAGCAGTGATCGGTGGACAGTGGGTGGCTACACCTTC. This encodes CASSDRWTVGGYTF.

This clone has only a few counts. V is TRBV6-4 and J is TRBJ2-1, with 7 bases fitting TRBD2. The germline V gene encodes CDR1 MRHNA and CDR2 SNTAGT. This CDR3 contains 14 residues. Trimming cost V 6 bases and J 5 bases; bases outside gene matches: 7. CDR3 loop: CASSDSGAHNEQFF. The CDR3 nucleotides are TGTGCCAGCAGCGACAGCGGGGCACACAATGAGCAGTTCTTC.

The chain recombines TRBV30 with TRBJ1-3; 8 positions match TRBD1. Germline CDR1 is GTSNPN and CDR2 is SVGIG (reference sequence). Trimming took 0 bases from V and 0 from J; bases not matched to a gene: 4. This CDR3 is built from 16 residues. The CDR3: CAWSVQGAHSGNTIYF. The CDR3 region has the DNA TGTGCCTGGAGTGTGCAGGGGGCCCACTCTGGAAACACCATATATTTT.

The chain has TRBV7-9 and TRBJ2-3; D possibly corresponds to TRBD1 (6 bases). The germline gives CDR1 SEHNR, CDR2 FQNEAQ (reference sequence). V shed 7 bases and J shed 3 bases, with 11 bases lying between them. The length of the CDR3 is 13 residues. The CDR3 loop is CASIKTGTDTQYF. DNA for the CDR3: TGTGCCAGCATCAAAACAGGGACAGATACGCAGTATTTT.

This clone occurred a few times. This chain connects TRBV18 to TRBJ2-7; a possible D gene is TRBD2 (6 bases). Germline CDR1 and CDR2: KGHSH and LQKENI. Trimming took off 0 bases at V and 0 bases at J, with 15 bases between the two ends. The CDR3 sequence is 17 residues long. DNA of the CDR3: TGTGCCAGCTCACCACCACTAGCAAAAGCCGACTCCTACGAGCAGTACTTC. Translated, it gives CASSPPLAKADSYEQYF. Full variable domain (missing parts from reference TRBV18 and TRBJ2-7): NAGVMQNPRHLVRRRGQEARLRCSPMKGHSHVYWYRQLPEEGLKFMVYLQKENIIDESGMPKERFSAEFPKEGPSILRIQQVVRGDSAAYFCASSPPLAKADSYEQYFGPGTRLTVT.

The chain couples TRBV28 to TRBJ2-5; TRBD2 might be the D (7 bases). CDR1 and CDR2 from the germline V gene are MDHEN and SYDVKM. The CDR3 is made up of 15 amino acids. Trimming stripped 4 bases from V and 5 bases from J, with 17 bases between. DNA for the CDR3: TGTGCCAGCAGTTCCCCGGCAGGGGAGGGTGAGACCCAGTACTTC. Translated: CASSSPAGEGETQYF. The full variable domain, its missing parts supplied by reference TRBV28 and TRBJ2-5, is DVKVTQSSRYLVKRTGEKVFLECVQDMDHENMFWYRQDPGLGLRLIYFSYDVKMKEKGDIPEGYSVSREKKERFSLILESASTNQTSMYLCASSSPAGEGETQYFGPGTRLLVL.

The rearrangement uses TRBV5-6 and TRBJ2-5; D may correspond to TRBD1 or TRBD2 (5 bases each). Germline lookup yields CDR1 SGHDT and CDR2 YYEEEE. The V gene lost 3 bases and the J gene lost 7 bases, with 19 bases spanning the gap. The CDR3 sequence is 15 residues long. As DNA, the CDR3 is TGTGCCAGCAGCTCCCTCGGGGAACCAAGGGGGACCCAGTACTTC. The encoded protein is CASSSLGEPRGTQYF.

In the case of this clone: The same CDR3 arises from other DNA sequences in this sample as well. The chain links TRBV18 to TRBJ2-3; D is unresolved. The germline CDR1 and CDR2 sequences are KGHSH and LQKENI. The CDR3 contains 14 residues. V was clipped by 2 bases and J by 6 bases, with 12 bases between them. The CDR3 loop reads CASSPSTDPDTQYF. The CDR3 bases are TGTGCCAGCTCACCAAGCACTGATCCGGATACGCAGTATTTT.

This rearrangement joins TRBV7-6 to TRBJ1-2; 7 nucleotides agree with TRBD1. Germline loops: CDR1 SGHVS, CDR2 FNYEAQ. CDR3 size: 14 residues. With V trimmed by 1 base and J by 4 bases, 3 bases remained unmatched. The CDR3 region has the DNA TGTGCCAGCAGCTTAGGACAGGGTGGCTATGGCTACACCTTC. Protein sequence: CASSLGQGGYGYTF.

This chain joins TRBV7-6 and TRBJ2-1, with 9 bases fitting TRBD1. V was clipped by 6 bases and J by 7 bases; unmatched bases: 10. CDR1 SGHVS and CDR2 FNYEAQ come from the germline V gene. This CDR3 spans 15 amino acids. Written as DNA, the CDR3 is TGTGCCAGCAGTCGGAGGACAGGGGTTGAGAATGAGCAGTTCTTC. Amino acid sequence: CASSRRTGVENEQFF.